Each of the 25 T cell receptor beta chains below was sequenced from the same sample in a study of cytomegalovirus exposure and HLA in healthy donors. In the PCR, 60 Vbeta and 13 Jbeta primers were used. TCRdb's table, derived via immunoSEQ multiplex PCR, lists solely in-frame clones and lacks some. Seen here are about 160,000 clones, 84% observed once, and the top ten hold roughly 1%. The sequenced sample was PBMCs. The source is a man aged 30-40 years in good health and CMV-seronegative.

The sample holds one count of this clone. This rearrangement joins TRBV11-2 to TRBJ2-7, with 8 bases aligning to TRBD2. J lost 6 bases, V lost 5 bases, and 3 bases had no gene match. Germline loops: CDR1 SGHAT, CDR2 FQNNGV. The CDR3 is 12 amino acids. The CDR3 bases are TGTGCCAGCAGCCCGGGGGGGCTCGAGCAGTACTTC. Its protein is CASSPGGLEQYF.

The chain carries TRBV6-6 and TRBJ1-1, with D tentatively TRBD1 (5 bases). V shed 0 bases and J shed 0 bases, with 11 bases lying between them. This CDR3 contains 16 residues. Germline assignment: CDR1 MNHNY and CDR2 SVGAGI (reference sequence). In DNA, the CDR3 is TGTGCCAGCAGTTACTCCGTCGTGGACATGAACACTGAAGCTTTCTTT. Translating it yields CASSYSVVDMNTEAFF.

This clone was seen more than once but under ten times. CDR3 protein: CASSPYFTSGKSYEQYF. For the CDR3, the DNA is TGTGCCAGCAGCCCGTACTTCACTAGCGGGAAATCCTACGAGCAGTACTTC. This chain connects TRBV7-9 to TRBJ2-7; 10 nucleotides match TRBD2. CDR1 and CDR2 (germline): SEHNR, FQNEAQ (reference sequence). Trimming at V came to 5 bases and at J to 1 base, leaving 11 bases not matched to a gene. This CDR3 spans 17 amino acids.

This clone was seen only once. The J gene is TRBJ2-7, the V gene TRBV7-2, with TRBD2 matching 9 bases. There are 15 residues in the CDR3. V gave up 4 bases and J gave up 0 bases; unmatched junction bases: 4. In germline, CDR1 is SGHTA, CDR2 FQGNSA. The CDR3 protein is CASSSRTSASYEQYF. The CDR3 DNA reads TGTGCCAGCAGCTCACGGACTAGCGCCTCCTACGAGCAGTACTTC.

This clone was seen just once. The genes are TRBV2 and TRBJ1-6; no definite D call. Deletions cut 8 bases from V and 10 bases from J, with 12 bases between. The germline V gene has CDR1 SNHLY and CDR2 FYNNEI. This CDR3 region has 12 residues. The CDR3 DNA is TGTGCCAGCGGTCTAGCGAGGTCACCCCTCCACTTT. The encoded protein is CASGLARSPLHF.

The chain couples TRBV5-4 to TRBJ2-7, with D maybe TRBD1 (6 bases). Germline assignment: CDR1 SGHNT and CDR2 YYREEE (reference sequence). The CDR3 covers 12 residues. V was pared by 2 bases and J by 7 bases, with 10 bases between. CDR3 loop: CASSFWGLEQYF. CDR3 DNA sequence: TGTGCCAGCAGCTTTTGGGGGCTGGAGCAGTACTTC.

The V call is TRBV19, the J call TRBJ1-2, with D tentatively TRBD1 (6 bases). V was shortened by 4 bases and J by 3 bases, with 12 bases between the two germline ends. The CDR3 runs 14 residues. The germline CDR1 and CDR2 sequences are LNHDA and SQIVND (reference sequence). The CDR3 DNA is TGTGCCAGTAGTACAGGGGATCGCTACTATGGCTACACCTTC. This sequence encodes CASSTGDRYYGYTF.

The table lists this clone with a count of one. The V call is TRBV30, the J call TRBJ1-3; D remains ambiguous. The V gene's germline CDR1 is GTSNPN and CDR2 SVGIG (reference sequence). Trimming removed 4 bases from V and 4 bases from J, with 14 bases in between. CDR3 length: 14 amino acids. CDR3 in DNA: TGTGCCTGGAATGTACTATTCTCCGGAAACACCATATATTTT. Amino acid sequence: CAWNVLFSGNTIYF.

The CDR3 DNA follows: TGTGCCAGCAGCCCCCCAGGGGGACATTCACCCCTCCACTTT. It specifies CASSPPGGHSPLHF. V gene TRBV7-9 combines with J gene TRBJ1-6, with 7 bases fitting TRBD1. In germline, CDR1 is SEHNR, CDR2 FQNEAQ (reference sequence). The CDR3 is 14 residues long. Trimming at V came to 5 bases and at J to 8 bases, leaving 6 bases not matched to a gene.

The V call is TRBV6-1, the J call TRBJ1-2; no clear D gene. Germline CDR1 and CDR2: MNHNS and SASEGT. V was trimmed by 2 bases and J by 2 bases, leaving 6 bases between them. This CDR3 spans 13 amino acids. The CDR3 sequence is CASSETLNYGYTF. The CDR3 DNA reads TGTGCCAGCAGTGAAACACTAAACTATGGCTACACCTTC.

The J gene is TRBJ1-1, the V gene TRBV11-3; 9 positions match TRBD1. Germline V gene sequence: CDR1 SGHNT, CDR2 YENEEA. With V trimmed by 4 bases and J by 3 bases, 3 bases remained unmatched. The CDR3 is 14 amino acids. The CDR3 nucleotides are TGTGCCAGCAGCTCGACAGGGGGTTACACTGAAGCTTTCTTT. Its translation is CASSSTGGYTEAFF.

The rearrangement joins TRBV7-9 to TRBJ2-3; 7 bases are shared with TRBD1. CDR3 length equals 15 residues. Germline V lookup: CDR1 SEHNR, CDR2 FQNEAQ (reference sequence). V lost 5 bases and J lost 0; bases outside the gene matches: 5. The CDR3 reads CASSRGTVSTDTQYF. Written as DNA, the CDR3 is TGTGCCAGCAGCCGAGGGACAGTGAGCACAGATACGCAGTATTTT.

The chain recombines TRBV27 with TRBJ2-7; 7 positions match TRBD2. Germline V gene data show CDR1 as MNHEY and CDR2 as SMNVEV (reference sequence). V trimming: 3 bases; J trimming: 1 base; junction bases outside the gene matches: 3. This CDR3 region has 14 residues. DNA for the CDR3: TGTGCCAGCAGTTTGGTGGGAGGGTCCTACGAGCAGTACTTC. This gives the protein CASSLVGGSYEQYF.

The chain uses TRBV5-1 and TRBJ1-2; TRBD1 might be the D (6 bases). V was trimmed by 5 bases and J by 3 bases, leaving 20 bases between them. Germline V CDR1 and CDR2: SGHRS, YFSETQ. The CDR3 is 16 residues long. This CDR3 reads CASSSGALTLDYGYTF. CDR3 DNA: TGCGCCAGCAGTTCAGGGGCCCTAACGTTGGACTATGGCTACACCTTC.

The chain couples TRBV29-1 to TRBJ2-7; 9 positions match TRBD1. The germline V gene encodes CDR1 SQVTM and CDR2 ANQGSEA. The V gene end was trimmed by 6 bases and the J gene end by 5 bases; junction bases not matched to a gene: 8. This CDR3 has 13 amino acids. The chain's CDR3 is CSVGTGLKDEQYF. The CDR3 nucleotides read TGCAGCGTCGGGACAGGGTTGAAAGACGAGCAGTACTTC.

The chain is built from TRBV5-5 and TRBJ2-5; TRBD1 agrees at 7 bases. Trimming took 4 bases from V and 4 from J; bases not matched to a gene: 10. This CDR3 has 15 amino acids. Per the germline V gene, CDR1 is SGHKS and CDR2 is YYEKEE (reference sequence). DNA for the CDR3: TGTGCCAGCAGCCCCCGGCAGGGGGTTGGAGAGACCCAGTACTTC. Protein sequence: CASSPRQGVGETQYF.

The J gene is TRBJ2-5, the V gene TRBV27; maybe TRBD1 (6 bases). Germline V gene data show CDR1 as MNHEY and CDR2 as SMNVEV (reference sequence). This CDR3 is built from 12 residues. V lost 4 bases and J lost 11, with 14 bases in between. CDR3: CASSSNRDEQYF. CDR3 DNA sequence: TGTGCCAGCAGTTCTAACAGGGATGAGCAGTACTTC.

This chain connects TRBV5-4 to TRBJ2-1; 11 nucleotides agree with TRBD2. The CDR3 is made up of 18 amino acids. Germline loops: CDR1 SGHNT, CDR2 YYREEE (reference sequence). V lost 4 bases and J lost 0; bases outside the gene matches: 9. This CDR3 is CASSGPGLAARSYNEQFF. CDR3 nucleotides: TGTGCCAGCAGCGGACCGGGACTAGCGGCTCGCTCCTACAATGAGCAGTTCTTC.

The chain recombines TRBV12-2 with TRBJ2-1; the table's D call, TRBD2, was not checked against the DNA. TRBV12-2 is designated a pseudogene. This CDR3 is 18 amino acids long. Here the CDR3 DNA reads TGTGCAAGTCGCTTAGTGTGTCTTCCCGCGGCCGGGAGGACGGAGCAGTTCTTC. Translation gives CASRLVCLPAAGRTEQFF.

A few counts support this clone. J is TRBJ2-3 and V is TRBV19; TRBD2 aligns across 7 bases. Trimming removed 2 bases from V and 5 bases from J; junction bases left unmatched: 7. This CDR3 has 15 residues. Per germline, CDR1 LNHDA and CDR2 SQIVND (reference sequence). The DNA for the CDR3 is TGTGCCAGTAGTATAACACGACTAGCTCGAGATACGCAGTATTTT. Its translation: CASSITRLARDTQYF.

This clone was seen a handful of times. At one end the junction does not follow the germline gene, possibly because of a read error. The V call is TRBV7-9, the J call TRBJ2-7; tentatively, D is TRBD1 (5 bases). This CDR3 has 12 amino acids. Germline loops: CDR1 SEHNR, CDR2 FQNEAQ (reference sequence). CDR3 coding DNA: TGTTCCAGCAGCTCAGACAGTTTCGAGCAGTACTTC. Translating it yields CSSSSDSFEQYF.

V gene TRBV5-1 combines with J gene TRBJ1-1; TRBD1 matches 8 bases. V dropped 6 bases and J dropped 2; count of bases not matched to a gene: 9. This CDR3 comprises 15 residues. Germline loops: CDR1 SGHRS, CDR2 YFSETQ. In DNA form, the CDR3 reads TGCGCCAGCAACCCGACAGGGGCCGCTAACACTGAAGCTTTCTTT. Encoded protein: CASNPTGAANTEAFF.

The gene calls are TRBV6-4 and TRBJ2-1; 11 bases are a match to TRBD1. This CDR3 has 14 amino acids. Per germline, CDR1 MRHNA and CDR2 SNTAGT. With V trimmed by 2 bases and J by 6 bases, 0 bases remained unmatched. CDR3 DNA: TGTGCCAGCAGTGACGGGACAGGGGGCAATGAGCAGTTCTTC. Its translation is CASSDGTGGNEQFF.

This clone appeared once. The chain employs TRBV4-1 and TRBJ2-3; TRBD2 matches at 11 bases. Looked up from germline, CDR1 is MGHRA and CDR2 is YSYEKL. J was trimmed by 3 bases and V by 1 base; bases with no gene match: 3. There are 16 residues in the CDR3. CDR3 residues: CASSQGLAGMTDTQYF. CDR3 sequence (DNA): TGCGCCAGCAGCCAAGGACTAGCGGGGATGACAGATACGCAGTATTTT.

This clone appeared a single time. The V and J genes are TRBV19 and TRBJ1-5; no clear D gene. From germline, CDR1 is LNHDA and CDR2 SQIVND (reference sequence). V lost 3 bases and J 0 bases, leaving 18 bases between the germline ends. The CDR3 runs 18 residues. CDR3 sequence reads: CASSIFLPIGYSNQPQHF. CDR3 nucleotide sequence: TGTGCCAGTAGTATTTTCCTTCCGATCGGGTATAGCAATCAGCCCCAGCATTTT. Full variable domain (rest looked up from reference TRBV19 and TRBJ1-5): DGGITQSPKYLFRKEGQNVTLSCEQNLNHDAMYWYRQDPGQGLRLIYYSQIVNDFQKGDIAEGYSVSREKKESFPLTVTSAQKNPTAFYLCASSIFLPIGYSNQPQHFGDGTRLSIL.